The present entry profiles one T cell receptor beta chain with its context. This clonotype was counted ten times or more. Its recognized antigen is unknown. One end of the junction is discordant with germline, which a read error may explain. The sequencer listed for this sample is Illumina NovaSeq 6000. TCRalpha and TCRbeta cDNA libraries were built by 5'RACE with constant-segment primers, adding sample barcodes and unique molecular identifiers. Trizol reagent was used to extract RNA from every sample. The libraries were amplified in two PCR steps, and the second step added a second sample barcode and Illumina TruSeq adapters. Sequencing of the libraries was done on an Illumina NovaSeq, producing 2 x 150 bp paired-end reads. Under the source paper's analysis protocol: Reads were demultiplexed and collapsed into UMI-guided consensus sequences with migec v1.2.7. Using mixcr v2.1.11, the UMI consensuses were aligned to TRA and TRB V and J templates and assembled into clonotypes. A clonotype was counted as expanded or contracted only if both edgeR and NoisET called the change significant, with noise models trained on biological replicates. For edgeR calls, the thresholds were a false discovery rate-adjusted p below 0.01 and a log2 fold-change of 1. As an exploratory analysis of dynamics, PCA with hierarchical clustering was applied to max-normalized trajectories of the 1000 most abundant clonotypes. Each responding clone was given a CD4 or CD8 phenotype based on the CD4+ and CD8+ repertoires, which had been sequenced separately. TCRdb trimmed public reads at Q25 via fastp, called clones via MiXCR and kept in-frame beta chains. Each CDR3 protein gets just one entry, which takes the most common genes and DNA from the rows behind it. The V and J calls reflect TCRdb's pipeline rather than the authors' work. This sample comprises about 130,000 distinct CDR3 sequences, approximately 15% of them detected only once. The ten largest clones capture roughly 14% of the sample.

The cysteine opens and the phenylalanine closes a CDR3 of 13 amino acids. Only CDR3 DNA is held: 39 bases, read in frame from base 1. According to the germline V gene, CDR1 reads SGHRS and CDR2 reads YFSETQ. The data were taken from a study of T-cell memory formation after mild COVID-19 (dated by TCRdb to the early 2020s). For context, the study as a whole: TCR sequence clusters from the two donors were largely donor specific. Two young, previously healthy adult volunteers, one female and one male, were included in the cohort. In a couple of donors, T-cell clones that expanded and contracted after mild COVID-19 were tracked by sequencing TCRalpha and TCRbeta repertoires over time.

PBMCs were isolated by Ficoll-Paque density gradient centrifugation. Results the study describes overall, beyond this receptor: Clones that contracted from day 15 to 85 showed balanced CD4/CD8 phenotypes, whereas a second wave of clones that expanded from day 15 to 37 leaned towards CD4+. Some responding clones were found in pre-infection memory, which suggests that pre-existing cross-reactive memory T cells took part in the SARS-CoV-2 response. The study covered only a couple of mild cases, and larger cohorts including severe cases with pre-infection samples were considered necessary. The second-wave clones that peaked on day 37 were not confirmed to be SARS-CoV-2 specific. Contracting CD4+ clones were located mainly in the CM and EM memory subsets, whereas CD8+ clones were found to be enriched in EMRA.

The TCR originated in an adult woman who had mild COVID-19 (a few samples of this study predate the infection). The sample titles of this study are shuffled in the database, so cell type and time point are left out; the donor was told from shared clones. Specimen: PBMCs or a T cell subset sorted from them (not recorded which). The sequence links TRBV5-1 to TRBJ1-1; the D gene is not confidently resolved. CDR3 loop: CASSFGGNTEAFF. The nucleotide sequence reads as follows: TGTGCCAGCAGCTTTGGCGGGAACACTGAAGCTTTCTTT. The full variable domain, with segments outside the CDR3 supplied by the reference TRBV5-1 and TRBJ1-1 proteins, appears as KAGVTQTPRYLIKTRGQQVTLSCSPISGHRSVSWYQQTPGQGLQFLFEYFSETQRNKGNFPGRFSGRQFSNSRSEMNVSTLELGDSALYLCASSFGGNTEAFFGQGTRLTVV.